The 15 T cell receptor beta chains listed next were all sequenced from one sample in a study of blood T cell repertoires in COVID-19. TCRdb's copy holds only in-frame clones and misses some; the assay was immunoSEQ multiplex PCR. Found here are over 50,000 clones, approximately 92% of them singletons; the top ten hold around 6.5%. The specimen was peripheral blood. The receptors shown here come from a man in his fifties or sixties with active COVID-19.

This CDR3 is CASSYSSRTGSEKLFF. For the CDR3, the DNA is TGTGCCAGCAGTTACTCGTCGCGCACAGGGTCTGAAAAACTGTTTTTT. This chain joins TRBV6-5 and TRBJ1-4; D might be TRBD1 (6 bases). Trimming removed 0 bases at V and 7 bases at J, with 15 bases between. Germline values: CDR1 MNHEY, CDR2 SVGAGI. The CDR3 is 16 amino acids.

The chain has TRBV7-2 and TRBJ1-1; 8 bases fit TRBD1. The CDR3 totals 14 residues. Germline assignment: CDR1 SGHTA and CDR2 FQGNSA. V dropped 5 bases and J dropped 5; count of bases not matched to a gene: 7. CDR3 in DNA: TGTGCCAGCAGCCCCGGACAGGGAGGGACTGAAGCTTTCTTT. Amino acid sequence: CASSPGQGGTEAFF.

This chain uses TRBV7-2 with TRBJ2-5; possible D gene TRBD1, 5 bases. V lost 4 bases to trimming and J lost 5 bases, with 11 bases between them. The CDR3 is 13 amino acids. CDR1 and CDR2 from the germline V gene are SGHTA and FQGNSA. The CDR3 spells CASSSQGGETQYF. As DNA, the CDR3 is TGTGCCAGCAGCTCGCAGGGTGGCGAGACCCAGTACTTC. The variable domain in full, completed from reference TRBV7-2 and TRBJ2-5, reads GAGVSQSPSNKVTEKGKDVELRCDPISGHTALYWYRQSLGQGLEFLIYFQGNSAPDKSGLPSDRFSAERTGGSVSTLTIQRTQQEDSAVYLCASSSQGGETQYFGPGTRLLVL.

Comments on this clone: One end of the junction varies from germline; a read error may be responsible. The rearrangement joins TRBV12-3 or TRBV12-4 to TRBJ2-4; TRBD2 matches at 7 bases. This CDR3 is 12 amino acids long. The CDR3 DNA follows: TGTGCCAGCAGTCAGCCCGGGAGGCCTCGGAGGTTC. Its translation: CASSQPGRPRRF.

The chain has TRBV10-3 and TRBJ2-2, with 10 nucleotides matching TRBD1. The V gene end was trimmed by 6 bases and the J gene end by 5 bases; junction bases not matched to a gene: 6. CDR1 and CDR2 (germline): ENHRY, SYGVKD. The CDR3 has 15 amino acids. The DNA of the CDR3 is TGTGCCATCAGGCCCGGGACAGGGGATACCGGGGAGCTGTTTTTT. Translated: CAIRPGTGDTGELFF.

This sequence joins TRBV6-5 and TRBJ2-2, with a tentative D call TRBD1 (6 bases). In germline, CDR1 is MNHEY, CDR2 SVGAGI. CDR3 length: 14 amino acids. Trimming left V 4 bases short and J 4 bases short, with 10 bases between. This CDR3 reads CASSFQQGTGELFF. The CDR3 nucleotides are TGTGCCAGCAGTTTCCAACAGGGCACCGGGGAGCTGTTTTTT.

The DNA of the CDR3 is TGTGCCAGCAGCCGCCCTAGGGGTGTAACCTACGAGCAGTACTTC. It specifies CASSRPRGVTYEQYF. This chain links TRBV28 with TRBJ2-7; TRBD1 is a possible D gene (5 bases). From germline, CDR1 is MDHEN and CDR2 SYDVKM. V shed 6 bases and J shed 2 bases, with 17 bases lying between them. This CDR3 has 15 amino acids. The complete variable domain, with remaining parts taken from reference TRBV28 and TRBJ2-7, reads DVKVTQSSRYLVKRTGEKVFLECVQDMDHENMFWYRQDPGLGLRLIYFSYDVKMKEKGDIPEGYSVSREKKERFSLILESASTNQTSMYLCASSRPRGVTYEQYFGPGTRLTVT.

V gene TRBV11-3 combines with J gene TRBJ2-3; D ambiguous. The CDR3 consists of 14 residues. Germline V gene data show CDR1 as SGHNT and CDR2 as YENEEA. Trimming left V 5 bases short and J 2 bases short, with 11 bases between. CDR3 nucleotide sequence: TGTGCCAGCAGCGCTAGTCGTTCCACAGATACGCAGTATTTT. It specifies CASSASRSTDTQYF.

This chain links TRBV3-1 (or the pseudogene TRBV3-2) with TRBJ2-5; 7 bases line up with TRBD2. The ends lost 1 base at V and 3 bases at J; junction bases unmatched: 2. The CDR3 is made up of 14 amino acids. CDR1 is LGHDT, CDR2 YNNKEL, per germline (reference sequence). The CDR3 loop reads CASSQGLAKETQYF. Here the CDR3 DNA reads TGTGCCAGCAGCCAAGGACTAGCCAAAGAGACCCAGTACTTC.

CDR3 sequence reads: CASSPRGHRKETQYF. For the CDR3, the DNA is TGTGCCAGCAGTCCCCGCGGACACCGTAAAGAGACCCAGTACTTC. This chain links TRBV11-2 with TRBJ2-5, with a weak D call TRBD1 (5 bases). The germline V and J ends were trimmed by 6 bases and 3 bases, with 17 bases remaining between them. This CDR3 is 15 amino acids long. Germline CDR1 SGHAT, CDR2 FQNNGV.

The rearrangement links TRBV18 to TRBJ2-5; no clear D. Trimming cost V 1 base and J 4 bases, with 7 bases left between them. The germline V gene encodes CDR1 KGHSH and CDR2 LQKENI. The CDR3 is 13 amino acids. CDR3 amino acids: CASSPLSGETQYF. DNA of the CDR3: TGTGCCAGCTCACCACTCTCGGGAGAGACCCAGTACTTC.

This clone was observed a single time. The gene calls are TRBV5-4 and TRBJ2-1, with 11 bases that match TRBD2. The V and J ends lost 4 bases and 2 bases, in that order; junction bases with no gene match: 11. The CDR3 length is 18 residues. Looked up from germline, CDR1 is SGHNT and CDR2 is YYREEE (reference sequence). This chain's CDR3 is CASSPAYSGGAPYNEQFF. CDR3 nucleotides: TGTGCCAGCAGCCCTGCTTATAGCGGGGGGGCCCCCTACAATGAGCAGTTCTTC.

The V and J genes are TRBV7-9 and TRBJ1-2; TRBD1 aligns across 10 bases. V was pared by 4 bases and J by 4 bases, with 9 bases of the junction left unmatched. The CDR3 totals 16 residues. CDR1 is SEHNR, CDR2 FQNEAQ, per germline (reference sequence). CDR3 sequence reads: CASSSPGTGDLYGYTF. Written as DNA, the CDR3 is TGTGCCAGCAGCTCTCCCGGGACAGGGGACCTCTATGGCTACACCTTC.

The genes are TRBV12-5 and TRBJ2-7, with 9 bases lining up with TRBD1. This CDR3 is 14 amino acids long. Per the germline V gene, CDR1 is LGHNT and CDR2 is FRNRAP. J lost 2 bases, V lost 2 bases, and 1 base had no gene match. The CDR3 nucleotides are TGTGCTAGTGGTTTGAGACAGGGGGCCTACGAGCAGTACTTC. Translation gives CASGLRQGAYEQYF.

This clone was observed a handful of times. V usage is TRBV5-1 and J usage is TRBJ1-5; 9 bases line up with TRBD1. The CDR3 runs to 15 residues. CDR1 is SGHRS and CDR2 is YFSETQ in the germline V gene. Trimming removed 2 bases from V and 6 bases from J; junction bases left unmatched: 6. The CDR3 coding sequence is TGCGCCAGCAGCTTCGATACAGGGGGCGGTCAGCCCCAGCATTTT. Its translation is CASSFDTGGGQPQHF.